A selection of T cell receptor beta chains follows, all from one sample in a study of beta chain features in type 1 diabetes. TCRdb's table, derived via immunoSEQ multiplex PCR, lists solely in-frame clones and lacks some. The sample includes some 270,000 clones, 11% of them seen just once. The specimen sequenced was naive CD4+ T cells from blood. The receptors were sampled from a man aged 30 to 45 with type 1 diabetes. Each CDR3 is given with its conserved first and last residue. The order of the fields is CDR3 protein, J gene, CDR3 length, V gene.

CASSPEGSQGGYEQFF,TRBJ2-1,16,TRBV18
CASSKQDRADEQYF,TRBJ2-7,14,TRBV19
CASSLPGTKETQYF,TRBJ2-5,14,TRBV7-2
CSAGTIGNTIYF,TRBJ1-3,12,TRBV29-1
CASSSRTSGGAETQYF,TRBJ2-5,16,TRBV25-1
CASSFSFSGELFF,TRBJ2-2,13,TRBV11-3
CASSAWTSGGPTSTQYF,TRBJ2-3,17,TRBV9
CASGPGTGRTGELFF,TRBJ2-2,15,TRBV19
CASSLSQGSYGYTF,TRBJ1-2,14,TRBV7-2
CASSYEASGGGSYNEQFF,TRBJ2-1,18,TRBV4-2
CASSSPGVGSPLHF,TRBJ1-6,14,TRBV6-5
CASSRGGAGVEQYF,TRBJ2-7,14,TRBV7-2
CASTPGGTKDGYTF,TRBJ1-2,14,TRBV5-1
CASSRAGTGPSYEQYF,TRBJ2-7,16,TRBV5-6
CSVTGPFHYGYTF,TRBJ1-2,13,TRBV29-1
CASSLVGENIQYF,TRBJ2-4,13,TRBV5-1
CASAPGQGAKTF,TRBJ1-2,12,TRBV6-1
CASSLERREGAYAYEQYF,TRBJ2-7,18,TRBV7-9
CASARDRDRYEQYF,TRBJ2-7,14,TRBV18
CASRAGGAGEQYF,TRBJ2-7,13,TRBV28
CASSREGREAFF,TRBJ1-1,12,TRBV5-4
CASSFQRGGGETQYF,TRBJ2-5,15,TRBV7-2
CASSSGHHSYEQYF,TRBJ2-7,14,TRBV18
CASSLGGYRVKPQHF,TRBJ1-5,15,TRBV7-6
CASSWGQGYEQYF,TRBJ2-7,13,TRBV28
CASSSENYGYTF,TRBJ1-2,12,TRBV7-9
CASSRDRGEEKLFF,TRBJ1-4,14,TRBV5-1
CASSLGLAGAEYNEQFF,TRBJ2-1,17,TRBV5-1
CASCPLSYEQYF,-,12,TRBV28
CASSLAPGGQPQHF,TRBJ1-5,14,TRBV7-9
CASSQVTGAIYNEQFF,TRBJ2-1,16,TRBV4-1
CASKVGGALNTEAFF,TRBJ1-1,15,TRBV2
CASSPGPNEKLFF,TRBJ1-4,13,TRBV5-1
CASSPRAGFTYEQYF,TRBJ2-7,15,TRBV18
CASSLESNQPQHF,TRBJ1-5,13,TRBV6-6
CASSIGENSPLHF,TRBJ1-6,13,TRBV5-1
CASSPRDRAYEQYF,TRBJ2-7,14,TRBV7-9
CASRLAGSSYEQYF,TRBJ2-7,14,TRBV6-1
CASSLEAGREETQYF,TRBJ2-5,15,TRBV5-1
CASSPQGLGTEAFF,TRBJ1-1,14,TRBV7-2
CASIPGGTGAVYEQYF,TRBJ2-7,16,TRBV5-1
CASSNLQGRAYEQYF,TRBJ2-7,15,TRBV6-5
CASSYSGGDQPQHF,TRBJ1-5,14,TRBV6-6
CASSFLTSAYNEQFF,TRBJ2-1,15,TRBV5-1
CASSVGASGSLQETQYF,TRBJ2-5,17,TRBV9
CASSSPGVITDTQYF,TRBJ2-3,15,TRBV2
CASSEGAGKAFF,TRBJ1-1,12,TRBV19